Included here is one T cell receptor beta chain sequence, with context. It lacks a known antigen. Nothing much larger sits one base from this clone, and base qualities are not available. TCRbeta CDR3 regions were amplified from genomic DNA by means of the immunoSEQ Assay, a bias-controlled multiplex PCR. Concerning the study's data processing: The number of nucleated cells in each sample was estimated by amplification of reference gene primers within the assay. To quantify the absolute abundance of each unique TCRbeta CDR3 rearrangement, sequence reads were collapsed and filtered. For each sample, productive Simpson clonality was calculated as the square root of Simpson's diversity index across productive rearrangements. Sourced from immuneACCESS, this table was stored by TCRdb with only in-frame sequences that have V and J called. A share of the clones is absent; for the studies checked, an unresolved V gene accounts for under half, and the remainder has no known explanation. That table is the source of V, J and clone size, and D and trimming were worked out from the DNA. Across this sample there are fewer than 25,000 clones, with over 80% seen only once. About 25% of the sample is taken by the ten largest.

This entry is derived from a study of blood T cell repertoires in COVID-19 (TCRdb year 2020). In terms of the full investigation: Samples covering the acute and convalescent phases of COVID-19 were provided by collaborators in the United States, Italy and Spain. The prospective study material was composed of cDNA or gDNA derived from T cells, B-cell-depleted T cells, or PBMCs. The dataset comprised deeply sampled blood TCRbeta repertoires from subjects exposed to, actively infected with, or recovered from COVID-19. A freely available public database, intended as a resource for researchers studying the immune response to SARS-CoV-2, is where the repertoires were released. Samples came from the ongoing ImmuneRACE study (first 160 participants) plus 1,254 subjects from 6 global collaborators. Nearly every sample came with metadata listing a de-identified subject ID, COVID-19 status, age in years and sex. Where available, HLA class I and class II types were taken from metadata supplied by the sample provider and were not determined by assay-based typing.

What the research found in general, with its limitations: How much clinical and demographic metadata was included differed by source and by participant, and the metadata was provided uncurated.

Trimming takes 8 bases off V and 0 bases off J; junction bases not matched to a gene: 5. CDR1 ENHRY and CDR2 SYGVKD are derived from the germline V gene. The CDR3, from cysteine to phenylalanine, totals 15 residues. Only the CDR3 portion is preserved as DNA: 45 bases, with reading frame beginning at the first base. Each collaborating institution followed its own protocols to collect whole blood in K2EDTA tubes. For TCRbeta analysis, collaborators shipped samples in one of three forms: frozen whole blood, isolated PBMCs, or DNA extracted from either of those sample types. The chain couples TRBV10-3 to TRBJ2-3; TRBD2 matches 10 bases in the middle. The sample consisted of peripheral blood. This sequence originates from a human donor with active COVID-19. The donor label of this sample is uncertain. The nucleotide sequence reads TGTGCCATCCGAGGACTAGCGGAGAGCACAGATACGCAGTATTTT. The translation is CAIRGLAESTDTQYF.